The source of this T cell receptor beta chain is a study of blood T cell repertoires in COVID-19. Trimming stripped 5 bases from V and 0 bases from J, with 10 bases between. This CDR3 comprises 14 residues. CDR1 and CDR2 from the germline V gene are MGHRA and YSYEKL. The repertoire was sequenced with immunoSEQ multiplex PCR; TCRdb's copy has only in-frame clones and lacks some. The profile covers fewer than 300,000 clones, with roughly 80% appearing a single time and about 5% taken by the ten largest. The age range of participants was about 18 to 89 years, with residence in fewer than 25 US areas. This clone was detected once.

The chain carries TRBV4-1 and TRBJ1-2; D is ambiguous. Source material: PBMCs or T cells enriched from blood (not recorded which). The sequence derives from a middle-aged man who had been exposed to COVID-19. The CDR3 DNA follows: TGCGCCAGCAGCAGAGAAGTAGCTAACTATGGCTACACCTTC. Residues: CASSREVANYGYTF.